The 31 T cell receptor beta chains reported below all come from one sample, sequenced in a study of T cells in Graves' hyperthyroidism and ophthalmopathy. TCR beta CDR3 regions were amplified from RNA. A first-round RT-PCR of the TCR CDR3 used the HTBI primer set. TCRdb passed the multiplex PCR reads through MiXCR, listing each CDR3 protein once. The top ten clones hold roughly 49% of a sample with some 180,000 distinct CDR3 sequences, roughly a sixth of them seen once. The material sequenced was blood. The source is a woman aged 45-60 years with Graves' hyperthyroidism.

This clonotype was observed a handful of times. CDR3 DNA: TGTGCCAGTAGTATCGAAATGGGCTATAATTCACCCCTCCACTTT. Its protein product is CASSIEMGYNSPLHF. The chain couples TRBV19 to TRBJ1-6; no reliable D call. The V and J ends lost 3 bases and 3 bases respectively, with 9 bases between them. Germline V gene lookup returns CDR1 LNHDA and CDR2 SQIVND (reference sequence). The CDR3 is 15 residues long.

The chain links TRBV7-9 to TRBJ2-3, with unresolved D. CDR1 SEHNR and CDR2 FQNEAQ come from the germline V gene (reference sequence). V lost 2 bases, J lost 6 bases, and 15 bases lay in between. There are 15 residues in the CDR3. The DNA of the CDR3 is TGTGCCAGCAGCTTAAACTCTATGGGCGCGGATACGCAGTATTTT. Translated: CASSLNSMGADTQYF. Drawing the rest from reference TRBV7-9 and TRBJ2-3, the complete variable domain is DTGVSQNPRHKITKRGQNVTFRCDPISEHNRLYWYRQTLGQGPEFLTYFQNEAQLEKSRLLSDRFSAERPKGSFSTLEIQRTEQGDSAMYLCASSLNSMGADTQYFGPGTRLTVL.

This clonotype was detected ten times or more. The chain recombines TRBV5-1 with TRBJ1-2, with a possible D match to TRBD1 (5 bases). The germline CDR1 and CDR2 sequences are SGHRS and YFSETQ. V lost 1 base to trimming and J lost 8 bases, with 21 bases between them. The CDR3 length is 16 residues. The CDR3 spells CASSLTQVWGQEGYTF. CDR3 DNA: TGCGCCAGCAGCTTGACCCAAGTTTGGGGCCAGGAGGGCTACACCTTC.

Only a few counts were recorded for this clonotype. V usage is TRBV5-1 and J usage is TRBJ1-1; 8 positions agree with TRBD1. The length of the CDR3 is 17 residues. Germline CDR1 reads SGHRS; CDR2 reads YFSETQ. The junction had 12 bases not matched to a gene; V was cut back by 4 bases and J by 1 base. CDR3 loop: CASSNGQGNIRNTEAFF. The CDR3 DNA reads TGCGCCAGCAGCAATGGACAGGGAAACATTAGGAACACTGAAGCTTTCTTT.

The chain is built from TRBV28 and TRBJ1-3; unclear D gene. The germline gives CDR1 MDHEN, CDR2 SYDVKM. V lost 8 bases to trimming and J lost 0 bases, with 17 bases between them. The CDR3 has 16 residues. The CDR3 nucleotides read TGTGCCAGCCTACCGCGCGGCGCGACCTCTGGAAACACCATATATTTT. Amino acid sequence: CASLPRGATSGNTIYF.

In this sample, this clonotype turned up a few times. The rearrangement joins TRBV7-3 to TRBJ2-3, with 9 bases that match TRBD2. V lost 5 bases, J lost 4 bases, and 10 bases stayed unmatched. The CDR3 runs 16 residues. CDR1 is SGHTA and CDR2 is FQGTGA in the germline V gene. The CDR3 DNA reads as TGTGCCAGCAGCCCCCGGGGCGGGAGGGTCCCAGATACGCAGTATTTT. It translates to CASSPRGGRVPDTQYF.

This clonotype has only a few counts. The chain carries TRBV7-2 and TRBJ1-4, with a possible D match to TRBD1 (5 bases). V lost 0 bases and J lost 4, with 12 bases in between. Germline V gene lookup returns CDR1 SGHTA and CDR2 FQGNSA. The CDR3 is 16 residues long. The CDR3 sequence is CASSLARGSGNEKLFF. Here the CDR3 DNA reads TGTGCCAGCAGCTTAGCGCGGGGGAGCGGTAATGAAAAACTGTTTTTT.

Regarding this clonotype: This may be a read error, as it is one base from a much larger clone. The gene calls are TRBV3-1 and TRBJ2-3; D ambiguous. Trimming took 0 bases from V and 9 from J, leaving 16 bases between them. This CDR3 contains 15 residues. The germline gives CDR1 LGHDT, CDR2 YNNKEL (reference sequence). The CDR3 DNA follows: TGTGCCAGCAGCCAAGATCTTAGGGCAGGATACACGCAGTATTTT. Amino acid sequence: CASSQDLRAGYTQYF.

At least ten counts were recorded for this clonotype. The chain carries TRBV5-1 and TRBJ1-1, with D maybe TRBD1 (5 bases). From germline, CDR1 is SGHRS and CDR2 YFSETQ. This CDR3 region has 14 residues. Trimming took 1 base from V and 1 from J, leaving 8 bases between them. CDR3 bases: TGCGCCAGCAGCTTGAGACAGCAGAACACTGAAGCTTTCTTT. Its translation: CASSLRQQNTEAFF.

This clonotype was counted at least ten times. The chain recombines TRBV28 with TRBJ2-5; D ambiguous. This CDR3 is 15 amino acids long. Trimming took off 5 bases at V and 7 bases at J, with 20 bases between the two ends. The V gene's germline CDR1 is MDHEN and CDR2 SYDVKM. CDR3 loop: CASSPRRSLWGTQYF. The CDR3 nucleotides are TGTGCCAGCAGTCCCAGGCGATCCTTATGGGGGACCCAGTACTTC.

Turning to this clonotype: An end of the junction differs from the germline gene, which may be a read error. The chain is built from TRBV19 and TRBJ1-1; no reliable D call. The CDR3 contains 12 residues. The V gene's germline CDR1 is LNHDA and CDR2 SQIVND (reference sequence). The CDR3 DNA follows: TGTGCCAGTAATATGGGGAACGCTGAAGCTTTCTTT. It yields the protein CASNMGNAEAFF.

The V and J genes are TRBV30 and TRBJ2-7; the match to TRBD1 covers 7 bases. The CDR3 covers 12 residues. V lost 2 bases and J lost 4; bases outside the gene matches: 2. Germline V gene sequence: CDR1 GTSNPN, CDR2 SVGIG (reference sequence). The CDR3 here is CAWSQGEYEQYF. CDR3 DNA sequence: TGTGCCTGGAGTCAGGGGGAGTACGAGCAGTACTTC.

This clonotype was observed at least ten times. The chain uses TRBV6-1 and TRBJ2-7; TRBD1 is a possible D gene (6 bases). With 6 bases removed from V and 0 bases from J, the gap between germline ends came to 9 bases. The CDR3 runs to 13 residues. Germline V gene sequence: CDR1 MNHNS, CDR2 SASEGT. The CDR3, as DNA: TGTGCCAGCAGAAACAGGGTCTCCTACGAGCAGTACTTC. Translating it yields CASRNRVSYEQYF.

The chain's CDR3 is CASSQEGGSNQPQHF. The CDR3 bases are TGCGCCAGCAGCCAAGAGGGCGGTAGCAATCAGCCCCAGCATTTT. The chain has TRBV4-1 and TRBJ1-5; D gene unclear. Trimming left V 0 bases short and J 0 bases short, with 6 bases between. The CDR3 loop spans 15 amino acids. The germline CDR1 and CDR2 sequences are MGHRA and YSYEKL.

This clonotype was seen many times. The chain couples TRBV5-1 to TRBJ2-1; tentatively, D is TRBD1 (5 bases). V lost 6 bases and J lost 5, with 12 bases in between. The germline V gene encodes CDR1 SGHRS and CDR2 YFSETQ. This CDR3 is 13 amino acids long. CDR3 DNA: TGCGCCAGCACCCCAGGGTTCAACAATGAGCAGTTCTTC. Its translation: CASTPGFNNEQFF. Combining the CDR3 with reference TRBV5-1 and TRBJ2-1 gives the whole variable domain KAGVTQTPRYLIKTRGQQVTLSCSPISGHRSVSWYQQTPGQGLQFLFEYFSETQRNKGNFPGRFSGRQFSNSRSEMNVSTLELGDSALYLCASTPGFNNEQFFGPGTRLTVL.

This rearrangement joins TRBV28 to TRBJ1-5; D remains unclear. Germline values: CDR1 MDHEN, CDR2 SYDVKM. The V end lost 2 bases, the J end lost 2 bases, and 7 bases lay between the germline ends. The CDR3 consists of 14 residues. In DNA form, the CDR3 reads TGTGCCAGCAGTTTAGTCGCAGGCAATCAGCCCCAGCATTTT. This translates into CASSLVAGNQPQHF.

This clonotype occurred many times. The chain is built from TRBV6-1 and TRBJ2-2, with TRBD1 as a possible D gene (6 bases). The ends were cut back, 5 bases at V and 4 bases at J, with 17 bases in the middle. The CDR3 loop spans 16 amino acids. The germline V gene encodes CDR1 MNHNS and CDR2 SASEGT. CDR3 in amino acids: CASSHNREIGTGELFF. The CDR3 bases are TGTGCCAGCAGTCATAACAGGGAGATCGGCACCGGGGAGCTGTTTTTT.

The rearrangement uses TRBV6-5 and TRBJ1-3, with 7 bases identical to TRBD1. V lost 2 bases, J lost 4 bases, and 11 bases stayed unmatched. The CDR3 is 17 amino acids. Looked up from germline, CDR1 is MNHEY and CDR2 is SVGAGI. CDR3 loop: CASSYLHATTGGNTIYF. CDR3 bases: TGTGCCAGCAGTTACCTACACGCGACGACAGGGGGAAACACCATATATTTT.

The V gene is TRBV28, the J gene TRBJ2-4; D is ambiguous. The CDR3 runs to 13 residues. Per the germline V gene, CDR1 is MDHEN and CDR2 is SYDVKM. V lost 10 bases and J lost 7, with 17 bases in between. The CDR3 reads CAILTDGRNIQYF. The CDR3 region has the DNA TGTGCCATCCTGACGGATGGTCGGAACATTCAGTACTTC.

This clonotype was observed once. A read error may be the cause here, since a much bigger clone is one base away. No conserved phenylalanine or tryptophan ends this CDR3, so it is likely a read error. The chain uses TRBV20-1 and TRBJ2-5, with D perhaps TRBD2 (6 bases). Trimming shortened V by 0 bases and J by 0 bases, and 14 bases separated the two germline ends. The V gene's germline CDR1 is DFQATT and CDR2 SNEGSKA (reference sequence). The CDR3 is 16 residues long. The DNA of the CDR3 is TGCAGTGCTAGAGATCCAGTAGGAGGGTACCAAGAGACCCAGTACCTC. Protein product: CSARDPVGGYQETQYL.

As to this clonotype: One end of the junction is discordant with germline, which a read error may explain. This chain joins TRBV29-1 and TRBJ2-5; D uncertain. The CDR3 extends over 13 amino acids. Germline V gene lookup returns CDR1 SQVTM and CDR2 ANQGSEA. The CDR3 region is CSVEDGLQEAQYF. DNA for the CDR3: TGCAGCGTTGAAGACGGTTTACAAGAGGCCCAGTACTTC.

V usage is TRBV19 and J usage is TRBJ2-7; no definite D call. Germline CDR1 LNHDA, CDR2 SQIVND (reference sequence). The length of the CDR3 is 13 residues. The V and J ends lost 3 bases and 2 bases respectively, with 8 bases between them. Written as DNA, the CDR3 is TGTGCCAGTAGTATTGACGTGCCCTACGAGCAGTACTTC. It translates to CASSIDVPYEQYF.

This clonotype was counted a few times. The V call is TRBV9, the J call TRBJ2-5; D tentatively fits TRBD1 or TRBD2 (5 bases each). Germline V CDR1 and CDR2: SGDLS, YYNGEE. This CDR3 spans 15 amino acids. V gave up 0 bases and J gave up 3 bases, with 12 bases separating them. The DNA for the CDR3 is TGTGCCAGCAGCGTAGATTGGGACGGGGAAGAGACCCAGTACTTC. Protein: CASSVDWDGEETQYF.

The sample holds many counts of this clonotype. The rearrangement uses TRBV27 and TRBJ2-7, with 13 positions matching TRBD2. This CDR3 spans 16 amino acids. V trimming: 4 bases; J trimming: 2 bases; junction bases outside the gene matches: 5. Germline V gives CDR1 MNHEY, CDR2 SMNVEV (reference sequence). The CDR3 protein is CASSWTTSGRTYEQYF. As DNA, the CDR3 is TGTGCCAGCAGTTGGACGACTAGCGGGAGGACCTACGAGCAGTACTTC.

This clonotype was counted between two and nine times. The chain has TRBV6-1 and TRBJ2-2; no firm D call. V was pared by 7 bases and J by 4 bases, with 4 bases between. The CDR3 is 11 amino acids. Germline assignment: CDR1 MNHNS and CDR2 SASEGT. The CDR3 here is CASMGTGELFF. The CDR3 DNA sequence: TGTGCCAGCATGGGCACCGGGGAGCTGTTTTTT.

The chain employs TRBV4-1 and TRBJ2-5; TRBD1 matches 9 bases. CDR1 is MGHRA and CDR2 is YSYEKL in the germline V gene. V was clipped by 1 base and J by 1 base; unmatched bases: 7. The CDR3 consists of 17 residues. CDR3 nucleotide sequence: TGCGCCAGCAGCCAAGCTTTCCGACAGGGGGGCCAAGAGACCCAGTACTTC. As protein: CASSQAFRQGGQETQYF.

The CDR3 protein is CASSLPPGQGGDYTF. The CDR3 nucleotides are TGCGCCAGCAGCTTGCCCCCGGGACAGGGGGGGGACTACACCTTC. The chain employs TRBV5-1 and TRBJ1-2, with 11 positions matching TRBD1. CDR3 size: 15 residues. Trimming at V came to 1 base and at J to 10 bases, leaving 9 bases not matched to a gene. CDR1 is SGHRS and CDR2 is YFSETQ in the germline V gene.

This clonotype was seen more than once but under ten times. The CDR3 DNA is TGCGCCAGCAGCCAAACCGGGACTCCGAGCTCCTACGAGCAGTACTTC. Protein product: CASSQTGTPSSYEQYF. The V call is TRBV4-1, the J call TRBJ2-7, with a weak D call TRBD2 (6 bases). The CDR3 sequence is 16 residues long. In germline, CDR1 is MGHRA, CDR2 YSYEKL. Between the trimmed V and J ends, which lost 2 bases and 0 bases, there was a span of 14 bases.

V usage is TRBV7-2 and J usage is TRBJ2-5; 13 bases are a match to TRBD2. Germline assignment: CDR1 SGHTA and CDR2 FQGNSA. With 8 bases clipped from V and 4 bases from J, the junction kept 4 bases outside the gene matches. This CDR3 is built from 14 residues. CDR3 DNA sequence: TGTGCCAGCCGGACTAGCGGGAGCGGAGAGACCCAGTACTTC. Its translation: CASRTSGSGETQYF.

The V and J genes are TRBV3-1 and TRBJ2-5; 11 bases are a match to TRBD2. After removal of 0 bases from V and 4 bases from J, the junction contained 7 bases not matched to a gene. The CDR3 has 17 residues. Germline CDR1 LGHDT, CDR2 YNNKEL (reference sequence). The CDR3 sequence is CASSQDLISGRVETQYF. The CDR3 DNA reads TGTGCCAGCAGCCAAGACCTGATTAGCGGGAGGGTAGAGACCCAGTACTTC.

This clonotype occurred many times. V and J are TRBV2 and TRBJ1-5; 9 bases agree with TRBD1. Germline V gene data show CDR1 as SNHLY and CDR2 as FYNNEI. Trimming took 6 bases from V and 7 from J; bases not matched to a gene: 7. This CDR3 has 14 amino acids. Here the CDR3 reads CASSRTGGQQPQHF. The DNA of the CDR3 is TGTGCCAGCAGCCGCACAGGGGGCCAGCAGCCCCAGCATTTT.